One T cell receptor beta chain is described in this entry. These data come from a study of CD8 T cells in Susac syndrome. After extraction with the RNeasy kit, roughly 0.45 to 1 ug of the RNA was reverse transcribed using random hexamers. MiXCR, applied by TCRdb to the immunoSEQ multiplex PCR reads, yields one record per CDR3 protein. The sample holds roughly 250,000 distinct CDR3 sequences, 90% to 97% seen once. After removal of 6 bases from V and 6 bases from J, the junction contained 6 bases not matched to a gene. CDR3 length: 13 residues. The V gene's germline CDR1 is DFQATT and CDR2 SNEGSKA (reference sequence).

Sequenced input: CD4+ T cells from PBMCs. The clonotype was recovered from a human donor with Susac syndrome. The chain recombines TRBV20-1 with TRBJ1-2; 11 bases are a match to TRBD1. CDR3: CSASSGQGDGYTF. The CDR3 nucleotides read TGCAGTGCCTCATCGGGACAGGGGGATGGCTACACCTTC.